This T cell receptor beta chain was observed in a study of OX40 agonist ivuxolimab in advanced cancers. Study-level background: Patients enrolled in dose escalation were diagnosed with hepatocellular carcinoma, melanoma, renal cell or head and neck cancer.

CDR1 is SQVTM and CDR2 is ANQGSEA in the germline V gene. Trimming took off 7 bases at V and 0 bases at J, with 13 bases between the two ends. CDR3 length: 14 amino acids. Sequenced by immunoSEQ multiplex PCR; TCRdb stores in-frame clones only, minus some. The profile shows approximately 66,000 clones, around 88% of them singletons. The investigators sampled blood at baseline, at cycle 4 day 1, and at cycle 7 day 1. The material was CD4+ or CD8+ T cells sorted from blood, obtained in a trial of the OX40 agonist ivuxolimab. The TCR sequence derives from an adult with an advanced solid tumor such as melanoma, head and neck, liver or kidney cancer. The chain joins TRBV29-1 to TRBJ2-1; D may be TRBD1 or TRBD2 (5 bases each). This CDR3 reads CSARDGGSYNEQFF. In nucleotides, the CDR3 is TGCAGCGCCCGGGACGGAGGCTCCTACAATGAGCAGTTCTTC.